The sequence of this T cell receptor beta chain was determined in a study of T cells in Graves' hyperthyroidism and ophthalmopathy. Study as a whole: Specimen type is peripheral blood, collected at initial diagnosis prior to any treatment.

Study-wide findings and caveats: Ophthalmopathy was identified by the model a median approximately 6.4 months ahead of onset.

With V trimmed by 2 bases and J by 5 bases, 6 bases remained unmatched. CDR1 is SEHNR, CDR2 FQNEAQ, per germline (reference sequence). This CDR3 has 14 residues. With regard to this clonotype: Its antigen is not identified.

The CDR3 regions of TCR beta were amplified from RNA transcripts. An initial round of RT-PCR targeting the TCR CDR3 relied on the HTBI primer set. TCRdb reanalysed the multiplex PCR reads using MiXCR and keeps one entry per CDR3 protein. The profile shows over 500,000 distinct CDR3 sequences, under 20% of them singletons. This chain joins TRBV7-9 and TRBJ2-7; TRBD2 matches 7 bases. Sample: blood. This sequence originates from a woman aged 18-30 years with Graves' ophthalmopathy. In nucleotides, the CDR3 is TGTGCCAGCAGCTTACGGGGGGACTACGACGAGCAGTACTTC. It translates to CASSLRGDYDEQYF.